This TCR beta chain is drawn from a study of T-cell memory formation after mild COVID-19. TCRdb called the 5' RACE reads again in MiXCR, with one record for every CDR3 protein. Among over 10,000 distinct CDR3 sequences listed, roughly 15% were seen once. With V trimmed by 5 bases and J by 5 bases, 6 bases remained unmatched. The CDR3 is 15 amino acids. Germline V gene lookup returns CDR1 MNHEY and CDR2 SVGEGT. This clonotype has a handful of counts. The chain carries TRBV6-2 or TRBV6-3 and TRBJ1-4, with TRBD1 identical over 9 bases. The sample comprised PBMCs or a T cell subset sorted from them (not recorded which). The clonotype was recovered from a man between 18 and 35 years old who had mild COVID-19 (a few samples of this study predate the infection). Cell type and time point are not known. The CDR3 sequence is CASSTPGQGNEKLFF. CDR3 DNA sequence: TGTGCCAGCAGTACGCCGGGACAGGGCAATGAAAAACTGTTTTTT.